The entry that follows covers one TCR beta chain sequence. What it binds is not known. The sample comes from a study of cytomegalovirus exposure and HLA in healthy donors. In the PCR, 60 Vbeta and 13 Jbeta primers were used. Method: immunoSEQ multiplex PCR; TCRdb's copy keeps in-frame clones and lacks some. Of around 44,000 clones in the sample, roughly 87% were seen once. There are 14 residues in the CDR3. Points from the study as a whole: With further analysis later on, most CMV-associated TCR beta chains appeared HLA-restricted. In a later analysis, donors in an Asian-associated ancestry cluster reportedly had fewer N-insertions in productive TCRs than the cohort mean.

The clonotype comes from a middle-aged woman in good health and CMV-seropositive. Sequencing was carried out using PBMCs. This chain joins TRBV21-1 and TRBJ1-3; the table names TRBD1, a call not compared with the DNA. TRBV21-1 is shown as a pseudogene. The CDR3 nucleotides are TGTGCCAGCAGCGCCGACAGCTCTGGAAACACCATATATTTT. Translation gives CASSADSSGNTIYF.